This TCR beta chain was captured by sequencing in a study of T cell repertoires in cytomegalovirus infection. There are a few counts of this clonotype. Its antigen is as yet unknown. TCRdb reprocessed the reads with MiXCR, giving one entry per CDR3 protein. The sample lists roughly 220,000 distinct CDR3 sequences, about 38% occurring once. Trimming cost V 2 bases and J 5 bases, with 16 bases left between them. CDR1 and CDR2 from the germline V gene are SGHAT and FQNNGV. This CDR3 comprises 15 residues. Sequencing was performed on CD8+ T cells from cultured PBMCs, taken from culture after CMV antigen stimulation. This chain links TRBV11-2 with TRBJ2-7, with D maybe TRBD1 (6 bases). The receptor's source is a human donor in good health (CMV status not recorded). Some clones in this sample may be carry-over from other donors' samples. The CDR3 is CASSLWDKVVHEQYF. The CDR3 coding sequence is TGTGCCAGCAGCTTATGGGACAAGGTGGTCCACGAGCAGTACTTC.